The subject of this entry is one T cell receptor beta chain. The sample belongs to a study of cytomegalovirus exposure and HLA in healthy donors. The PCR was carried out with 60 Vbeta primers and 13 Jbeta primers. The table came from immunoSEQ multiplex PCR; TCRdb's copy has only in-frame clones and leaves some out. The sample contains tens of thousands of clones, 50% to 80% of which appear only once. This CDR3 has 13 amino acids. The germline gives CDR1 MNHNY, CDR2 SVGAGI (reference sequence). The V and J ends lost 6 bases and 5 bases respectively, with 10 bases between them. Sequencing was carried out using PBMCs. The TCR was taken from a middle-aged man in good health and CMV-seropositive. This rearrangement joins TRBV6-6 to TRBJ2-2, with D possibly being TRBD1 (5 bases). The CDR3 bases are TGTGCCAGCAGACCCAGGGCGACCGGGGAGCTGTTTTTT. Its protein product is CASRPRATGELFF.